The rows below give T cell receptor beta chains drawn from one sample of a study of T cells in tuberculosis. Data came from immunoSEQ multiplex PCR; TCRdb stores just in-frame clones and leaves some out. The table shows around 33,000 clones, with around nine tenths occurring only once. This sample comprised PBMCs, obtained at tuberculosis diagnosis. Every receptor here comes from an adult with tuberculosis. Both conserved end residues are part of each CDR3. A D gene is named only where the DNA matches it firmly. Size values are once, few and many counts, or a class for expanded clones, and some rows have none.

j_call,v_call,d_call,clone_size,cdr3_nt,cdr3_aa
TRBJ2-3,TRBV7-2,TRBD2,once,TGTGCCAGCAGATTTACTAGCGGGAGCAAATCAGATACGCAGTATTTT,CASRFTSGSKSDTQYF
TRBJ1-4,TRBV30,.,.,TGTGCCTGGAGTGAAACGCGGAGGAATGGTGAAAAACTGTTTTTT,CAWSETRRNGEKLFF
TRBJ2-1,TRBV4-3,.,.,TGCGCCAGCAGCCAAGGGCAGTACAATGAGCAGTTCTTC,CASSQGQYNEQFF
TRBJ2-5,TRBV4-1,.,.,TGCGCCAGCAGCCAGCCCGACAGGTTCCAAGAGACCCAGTACTTC,CASSQPDRFQETQYF
TRBJ2-7,TRBV30,.,.,TGTGCCTGGAGTGTATCAGGATTCCTTTCCGAGCAGTACTTC,CAWSVSGFLSEQYF
TRBJ2-1,TRBV4-3,TRBD2,.,TGCGCCAGCAGCCAAGAAGCGGGGGGGGCCGTCTGGAATGAGCAGTTCTTC,CASSQEAGGAVWNEQFF
TRBJ2-7,TRBV29-1,.,.,TGCAGCGTTGAAGATAAATACGAGCAGTACTTC,CSVEDKYEQYF
TRBJ2-5,TRBV15,.,.,TGTGCCACCAGCAGGGACTTAGTTGAAGAGACCCAGTACTTC,CATSRDLVEETQYF
TRBJ2-7,TRBV7-6,TRBD1,once,TGTGCCAGCAGCTTAGGGACAGGGGGTTCCTACGAGCAGTACTTC,CASSLGTGGSYEQYF
TRBJ1-2,TRBV5-6,.,once,TGTGCCAGCAGCAGAGACAGGAACTATGGCTACACCTTC,CASSRDRNYGYTF
TRBJ2-7,TRBV4-3,.,.,TGCGCCAGCAGCCAAGAACCGGGGATCTCCTACGAGCAGTACTTC,CASSQEPGISYEQYF
TRBJ2-1,TRBV4-3,TRBD1,.,TGCGCCAGCAGCCAAGAAAAGGGACAGGCAAATAGGTTCTTC,CASSQEKGQANRFF
TRBJ1-1,TRBV20-1,TRBD1,.,TGCAGTGCCCAGGGGGGTGACGCTTTCTTT,CSAQGGDAFF
TRBJ1-1,TRBV10-3,.,.,TGTGCCATCAGTGGGAAGGTGGGGGGCACTGAAGCTTTCTTT,CAISGKVGGTEAFF
TRBJ2-7,TRBV2,.,few,TGTGCCAGCAGTGTGAACAGGGAGTACGAGCAGTACTTC,CASSVNREYEQYF
TRBJ2-7,TRBV27,TRBD1,.,TGTGCCAGCAAACAGGGGTGGGTTTGGGAGTCGTACTTC,CASKQGWVWESYF
TRBJ1-5,TRBV30,TRBD1,.,TGTGCCTGGAGTAATCAGGGGGCCAATCAGCCCCAGCATTTT,CAWSNQGANQPQHF
TRBJ2-7,TRBV28,.,.,TGTGCCAGCAGTCCTCCCGGGACATCCTTCTACGAGCAGTACTTC,CASSPPGTSFYEQYF
TRBJ1-2,TRBV4-1,TRBD1,.,TGCGCCAGCAGCCAACTCCGGACAGGGGCCTTATGGAGGGGCTACACCTTC,CASSQLRTGALWRGYTF
TRBJ2-2,TRBV5-6,TRBD1,.,TGTGCCAGCAGCTCATGGACAGGGGGGAACACCGGGGAGCTGTTTTTT,CASSSWTGGNTGELFF
TRBJ2-1,TRBV9,TRBD2,.,TGTGCCAGCAGCCCGGGACTAGCGGCTAATGAGCAGTTCTTC,CASSPGLAANEQFF
TRBJ2-7,TRBV4-3,TRBD1,once,TGCGCCAGCAGCCAATTACAGGGGGACTCCTACGAGCAGTACTTC,CASSQLQGDSYEQYF
TRBJ2-5,TRBV10-3,TRBD2,.,TGTGCCATCAGTGAGCCGGGGGGTAGCGGTAAACCAGGGTCAGAGACCCAGTACTTC,CAISEPGGSGKPGSETQYF
TRBJ2-1,TRBV13,.,.,TGTGCCAGCAGCTTAGAGGGGGGGCCCAACAATGAGCAGTTCTTC,CASSLEGGPNNEQFF
TRBJ1-2,TRBV27,.,few,TGTGCCAGCAGTTTTTTGGGGGGGGCGGATGGCTACACCTTC,CASSFLGGADGYTF
TRBJ2-7,TRBV30,TRBD1,.,TGTGCCTGGAGTGCAAAGGGACAGGGGAAAAACGAGCAGTACTTC,CAWSAKGQGKNEQYF
TRBJ2-3,TRBV7-3,.,once,TGTGCCAGCAGCCCGGACAGTCGTCACACAGATACGCAGTATTTT,CASSPDSRHTDTQYF
TRBJ2-3,TRBV7-2,.,.,TGTGCCAGCAGCTTAATGCAGGGAACAGATACGCAGTATTTT,CASSLMQGTDTQYF
TRBJ2-5,TRBV9,.,.,TGTGCCAGCAGCCCCGGGGGACAAGAGACCCAGTACTTC,CASSPGGQETQYF
TRBJ1-4,TRBV10-2,TRBD1,.,TGCGCCAGCAGTGAGTCGAAACGGCGGGCAGGGGGGTTGACTAATGAAAAACTGTTTTTT,CASSESKRRAGGLTNEKLFF
TRBJ1-1,TRBV5-1,.,.,TGCGCCAGCAGCCACATAGGCAGGGACACTGAAGCTTTCTTT,CASSHIGRDTEAFF
TRBJ2-1,TRBV5-1,.,.,TGCGCCAGCAGCTTTGGTTCCAAGGGAGCCTACAATGAGCAGTTCTTC,CASSFGSKGAYNEQFF
TRBJ2-5,TRBV5-6,.,.,TGTGCCAGCAGCTCTAAGGGGGGGCCCCGGGAGACCCAGTACTTC,CASSSKGGPRETQYF
TRBJ2-7,TRBV5-1,TRBD1,.,TGCGCCAGCAACGCCGGACAGGGGTCCTACGAGCAGTACTTC,CASNAGQGSYEQYF
TRBJ2-1,TRBV6-5,.,.,TGTGCCAGCAGTCCGCTAGCGCGGGGCGGGAATGAGCAGTTCTTC,CASSPLARGGNEQFF
TRBJ1-1,TRBV4-1,.,.,TGCGCCAGCAGCCAAACGCAGGGGAACACTGAAGCTTTCTTT,CASSQTQGNTEAFF
TRBJ1-5,TRBV19,TRBD1,.,TGTGCCAGTAGTACAGGACAGGGAAAAGGTTATAGCAATCAGCCCCAGCATTTT,CASSTGQGKGYSNQPQHF
TRBJ1-6,TRBV28,.,.,TGTGCCAGCAGTCCAGAGGGCAGGGGCCATTCACCCCTCCACTTT,CASSPEGRGHSPLHF
TRBJ2-3,TRBV7-2,.,.,TGTGCCAGCAGCCTCCAGCGGTCCACAGATACGCAGTATTTT,CASSLQRSTDTQYF
TRBJ1-1,TRBV7-2,TRBD1,.,TGTGCCAGCTCGGGTCAGGGGGCCGGTCCCACTGAAGCTTTCTTT,CASSGQGAGPTEAFF
TRBJ2-7,TRBV29-1,.,.,TGCAGCGTTGTTCCGCTCAGTTCCTACGAGCAGTACTTC,CSVVPLSSYEQYF
TRBJ2-5,TRBV30,TRBD2,.,TGTGCCTGGAGAGCCTCGGGAGGGTCAAGGCGAGAGACCCAGTACTTC,CAWRASGGSRRETQYF
TRBJ2-7,TRBV18,.,.,TGTGCCAGCTCACCAGGGCAGGGTGCCCCCTACGAGCAGTACTTC,CASSPGQGAPYEQYF
TRBJ1-3,TRBV6-1,.,.,TGTGCCAGCAGTGTCACTATCTCTGGAAACACCATATATTTT,CASSVTISGNTIYF
TRBJ2-1,TRBV14,TRBD1,.,TGTGCCAGCAGCCAATATAACCTCCGGGACAGAAACAATGAGCAGTTCTTC,CASSQYNLRDRNNEQFF
TRBJ1-1,TRBV10-1,TRBD1,.,TGCGCCAGCAGTGGCCTCGGGCAGGGGGCAGGAGCTTTCTTT,CASSGLGQGAGAFF
TRBJ2-2,TRBV5-1,.,once,TGCGCCAGCAGCTCCAAGGACTCCGGGGAGCTGTTTTTT,CASSSKDSGELFF
TRBJ1-3,TRBV6-5,.,.,TGTGCCAGCAGCAACAGGTTCTCTGGAAACACCATATATTTT,CASSNRFSGNTIYF
TRBJ2-7,TRBV25-1,TRBD2,once,TGTGCCAGCAGCGGGGGGGGCGACCACGAGCAGTACTTC,CASSGGGDHEQYF
TRBJ2-5,TRBV7-2,.,.,TGTGCCAGCAGCTTAGACTTTAAAGAGACCCAGTACTTC,CASSLDFKETQYF
TRBJ1-1,TRBV10-2,.,.,TGCGCCAGCACCCGGACAGAGAACACTGAAGCTTTCTTT,CASTRTENTEAFF
TRBJ1-2,TRBV5-3,.,.,TGTGCCAGAAGCTGGTTCCCAACTGGCTATGGCTACACCTTC,CARSWFPTGYGYTF
TRBJ1-5,TRBV27,.,.,TGTGCCAGCAGTGCGACAGGCCCGCGGGCGCCCCAGCATTTT,CASSATGPRAPQHF
TRBJ2-1,TRBV2,TRBD1,.,TGTGCCAGCAGTGAATGGGAGACAGGGGGCTGGAGTGAGCAGTTCTTC,CASSEWETGGWSEQFF